This T cell receptor beta chain derives from a study of cytomegalovirus exposure and HLA in healthy donors. Overall study: From some 190 million T cells, an earlier analysis saw 120 million or so unique TCR beta sequences.

The study ran its PCR with 60 Vbeta and 13 Jbeta primers. The repertoire was sequenced with immunoSEQ multiplex PCR; TCRdb's copy has only in-frame clones and lacks some. The sample includes about 52,000 clones, 73% of them seen just once. Each donor was nominally healthy when sampled (though unrecorded immune exposures were likely). Points from the study as a whole: According to a later analysis, donors in an Asian-associated ancestry cluster reportedly had fewer N-insertions than the roughly 670-donor mean.

From germline, CDR1 is SNHLY and CDR2 FYNNEI. The CDR3 loop spans 16 amino acids. The ends lost 1 base at V and 3 bases at J; junction bases unmatched: 1. A word on this clone: The antigen is unknown.

This sequence joins TRBV2 and TRBJ2-5; 14 nucleotides match TRBD2. The sample taken for sequencing was PBMCs. This TCR was sampled from a man aged 18 to 29 in good health and CMV-seronegative. The CDR3, as DNA: TGTGCCAGCAGTGAAGGGGGACTAGCGGGAGAAGAGACCCAGTACTTC. The encoded protein is CASSEGGLAGEETQYF. The variable domain in full, completed from reference TRBV2 and TRBJ2-5, reads EPEVTQTPSHQVTQMGQEVILRCVPISNHLYFYWYRQILGQKVEFLVSFYNNEISEKSEIFDDQFSVERPDGSNFTLKIRSTKLEDSAMYFCASSEGGLAGEETQYFGPGTRLLVL.